A single sample is the source of the 2 T cell receptor beta chains below, sequenced in a study of blood T cell repertoires in COVID-19. The data were produced by immunoSEQ multiplex PCR, yet TCRdb's version contains in-frame clones alone and is incomplete. The sample records 150,000 to 200,000 clones, 65% to 90% being singletons. The sample consisted of peripheral blood. The receptors here all came from a man aged 45-60 years with active or convalescent COVID-19.

The genes are TRBV27 and TRBJ1-5; 11 nucleotides agree with TRBD1. Per the germline V gene, CDR1 is MNHEY and CDR2 is SMNVEV (reference sequence). The CDR3 contains 17 residues. The V and J ends lost 4 bases and 6 bases, in that order; junction bases with no gene match: 11. The DNA for the CDR3 is TGTGCCAGCAGTTCTTCCGGGACAGGGGGGTCGGGTCAGCCCCAGCATTTT. This translates into CASSSSGTGGSGQPQHF.

This sequence joins TRBV18 and TRBJ2-7, with unresolved D. The CDR3 contains 13 residues. Germline V CDR1 and CDR2: KGHSH, LQKENI. V gave up 6 bases and J gave up 3 bases, with 12 bases separating them. This chain's CDR3 is CASSPGESYEQYF. Here the CDR3 DNA reads TGTGCCAGCTCCCCCGGAGAGAGCTACGAGCAGTACTTC.